This T cell receptor (beta chain) emerged from a study of response to subunit inactivated influenza vaccine. TCRdb re-called the RT-PCR reads with MiXCR, one entry per CDR3 protein. The data show fewer than 700,000 distinct CDR3 sequences, around 13% seen once. Notes on this clonotype: Its specificity is unknown.

General study findings and limits: It was suggested by the authors that few new T cells are recruited by each seasonal influenza vaccination.

The CDR3 spans 17 residues. Germline loops: CDR1 MDHEN, CDR2 SYDVKM. With 2 bases clipped from V and 8 bases from J, the junction kept 14 bases outside the gene matches. The V and J genes are TRBV28 and TRBJ2-1, with 8 bases that match TRBD2. The receptor was derived from a man aged 45-60 years who received an inactivated influenza vaccine. Material: PBMCs from blood, obtained more than 35 days after vaccination. The chain's CDR3 is CASSLQGRTSRGDEQFF. CDR3 bases: TGTGCCAGCAGTTTACAGGGAAGGACTAGCAGGGGCGATGAGCAGTTCTTC. The full variable domain, rest sourced from reference TRBV28 and TRBJ2-1, is DVKVTQSSRYLVKRTGEKVFLECVQDMDHENMFWYRQDPGLGLRLIYFSYDVKMKEKGDIPEGYSVSREKKERFSLILESASTNQTSMYLCASSLQGRTSRGDEQFFGPGTRLTVL.